The rows below give T cell receptor beta chains drawn from one sample of a study of T cell clones after liver transplantation. The method was immunoSEQ multiplex PCR; TCRdb's version includes in-frame clones alone and lacks a portion of them. This table has tens of thousands of clones, around 84% appearing once. Sample: CD4+ T cells from blood, taken 24 months after liver transplant. The source is a human patient who received a liver transplant. Part of the T cell pool may stem from the graft donor. Both conserved end residues are part of each CDR3. D genes are given only for firm matches. Clone size is not always given. Where it is, it says once, few, many or a class for expanded clones.

D gene: .
clone size: .
J gene: TRBJ2-3
V gene: TRBV6-6
CDR3 DNA: TGTGCCAGCAGTTACCCGAGGGGAGGATTTGCAGATACGCAGTATTTT
CDR3 protein: CASSYPRGGFADTQYF

D gene: TRBD1
clone size: few
J gene: TRBJ1-5
V gene: TRBV5-1
CDR3 DNA: TGCGCCAGCAGCAGAGGACAGGGGGGCAATCAGCCCCAGCATTTT
CDR3 protein: CASSRGQGGNQPQHF

D gene: .
clone size: .
J gene: TRBJ2-7
V gene: TRBV6-1
CDR3 DNA: TGTGCCAGCAGTGAAACCCCCGGCGAGCAGTACTTC
CDR3 protein: CASSETPGEQYF

D gene: TRBD1
clone size: once
J gene: TRBJ2-3
V gene: TRBV7-6
CDR3 DNA: TGTGCCAGCAGCTCGCAGGGACAGACTAGCACAGATACGCAGTATTTT
CDR3 protein: CASSSQGQTSTDTQYF

D gene: TRBD2
clone size: .
J gene: TRBJ2-2
V gene: TRBV7-2
CDR3 DNA: TGTGCCAGCGGCGGACTAGCGGCTAACACCGGGGAGCTGTTTTTT
CDR3 protein: CASGGLAANTGELFF

D gene: TRBD1
clone size: .
J gene: TRBJ2-3
V gene: TRBV5-1
CDR3 DNA: TGCGCCAGCAGCCGGACAGGGTTCACAGATACGCAGTATTTT
CDR3 protein: CASSRTGFTDTQYF

D gene: .
clone size: .
J gene: TRBJ1-2
V gene: TRBV7-9
CDR3 DNA: TGTGCCAGCACGCGGGGGGGAGTCTATGGCTACACCTTC
CDR3 protein: CASTRGGVYGYTF

D gene: .
clone size: .
J gene: TRBJ1-5
V gene: TRBV19
CDR3 DNA: TGTGCCAGTAGGGGGGGTGGCAATCAGCCCCAGCATTTT
CDR3 protein: CASRGGGNQPQHF

D gene: .
clone size: once
J gene: TRBJ2-7
V gene: TRBV27
CDR3 DNA: TGTGCCAGCAGTTTAGAGGGGCGCGGCCCCTACGAGCAGTACTTC
CDR3 protein: CASSLEGRGPYEQYF

D gene: TRBD1
clone size: .
J gene: TRBJ1-6
V gene: TRBV6-5
CDR3 DNA: TGTGCCAGCAGCCCCACCGACAGGGGGAATTCACCCCTCCACTTT
CDR3 protein: CASSPTDRGNSPLHF

D gene: TRBD1
clone size: .
J gene: TRBJ1-1
V gene: TRBV19
CDR3 DNA: TGTGCCAGTAGTATCAGGACAGGGTTGGCCACTGAAGCTTTCTTT
CDR3 protein: CASSIRTGLATEAFF

D gene: .
clone size: .
J gene: TRBJ2-1
V gene: TRBV29-1
CDR3 DNA: TGCAGCGCTCCGGACTGGGGGGCCAGAATGTACAATGAGCAGTTCTTC
CDR3 protein: CSAPDWGARMYNEQFF

D gene: .
clone size: .
J gene: TRBJ1-2
V gene: TRBV28
CDR3 DNA: TGTGCCAGCAGCCACCGGGGAGGCTCCTATGGCTACACCTTC
CDR3 protein: CASSHRGGSYGYTF

D gene: .
clone size: .
J gene: TRBJ2-3
V gene: TRBV29-1
CDR3 DNA: TGCAGCGTCCGATATACAGATACGCAGTATTTT
CDR3 protein: CSVRYTDTQYF

D gene: .
clone size: .
J gene: TRBJ1-1
V gene: TRBV7-3
CDR3 DNA: TGTGCCAGCAGCTTGGCCCCTGCCCGTTCTGGGACTGAAGCTTTCTTT
CDR3 protein: CASSLAPARSGTEAFF

D gene: .
clone size: .
J gene: TRBJ1-2
V gene: TRBV14
CDR3 DNA: TGTGCCAGCAGCCTGCTTTCCGAAGTCCCTTATGGCTACACCTTC
CDR3 protein: CASSLLSEVPYGYTF

D gene: .
clone size: .
J gene: TRBJ1-1
V gene: TRBV7-9
CDR3 DNA: TGTGCCAGCAGCCTTCCAGGGTCTCTCACTGAAGCTTTCTTT
CDR3 protein: CASSLPGSLTEAFF

D gene: TRBD2
clone size: .
J gene: TRBJ2-7
V gene: TRBV2
CDR3 DNA: TGTGCCAGCAGTTACACCGGGACTAGCGGGAGCGAGCAGTACTTC
CDR3 protein: CASSYTGTSGSEQYF

D gene: TRBD1
clone size: .
J gene: TRBJ1-4
V gene: TRBV10-3
CDR3 DNA: TGTGCCATCAGTGAGCCGACCGGGACAGGAGGTGAAAAACTGTTTTTT
CDR3 protein: CAISEPTGTGGEKLFF

D gene: TRBD2
clone size: .
J gene: TRBJ2-3
V gene: TRBV5-1
CDR3 DNA: TGCGCCAGCAGCTTGGGTAGCGGGGTGGGAGATACGCAGTATTTT
CDR3 protein: CASSLGSGVGDTQYF

D gene: .
clone size: .
J gene: TRBJ1-5
V gene: TRBV4-2
CDR3 DNA: TGTGCCAGCAGCCAAGTCTCCGGGGGTCAGCCCCAGCATTTT
CDR3 protein: CASSQVSGGQPQHF

D gene: .
clone size: .
J gene: TRBJ2-2
V gene: TRBV5-6
CDR3 DNA: TGTGCCAGCAGCTTGAACGGAGCTTCGAACACCGGGGAGCTGTTTTTT
CDR3 protein: CASSLNGASNTGELFF

D gene: TRBD2
clone size: .
J gene: TRBJ2-7
V gene: TRBV7-2
CDR3 DNA: TGTGCCAGCAGCCCCTCCAGTGGGGGGGGACTAGCGACCTACGAGCAGTACTTC
CDR3 protein: CASSPSSGGGLATYEQYF

D gene: .
clone size: once
J gene: TRBJ1-5
V gene: TRBV19
CDR3 DNA: TGTGCCAGTAGTTCAGTCAGGGGCGTCCGAAGTCAGCCCCAGCATTTT
CDR3 protein: CASSSVRGVRSQPQHF

D gene: .
clone size: .
J gene: TRBJ2-3
V gene: TRBV18
CDR3 DNA: TGTGCCAGCTCGCTTTATTCCACAGATACGCAGTATTTT
CDR3 protein: CASSLYSTDTQYF

D gene: .
clone size: once
J gene: TRBJ2-2
V gene: TRBV2
CDR3 DNA: TGTGCCAGCAGTGTTGAGGACACCGGGGAGCTGTTTTTT
CDR3 protein: CASSVEDTGELFF

D gene: TRBD1
clone size: .
J gene: TRBJ2-6
V gene: TRBV7-2
CDR3 DNA: TGTGCCAGCAGCTTCACAGGACAGGGCGTTTCTACTGGGGCCAACGTCCTGACTTTC
CDR3 protein: CASSFTGQGVSTGANVLTF

D gene: .
clone size: .
J gene: TRBJ2-3
V gene: TRBV19
CDR3 DNA: TGTGCCAGTAACCCCCTCTTTTCAGGCGATACGCAGTATTTT
CDR3 protein: CASNPLFSGDTQYF

D gene: .
clone size: .
J gene: TRBJ2-4
V gene: TRBV9
CDR3 DNA: TGTGCCAGCAGCGTAGAGGACACACACAGTATCATTCAGTACTTC
CDR3 protein: CASSVEDTHSIIQYF

D gene: .
clone size: .
J gene: TRBJ2-3
V gene: TRBV7-8
CDR3 DNA: TGTGCCAGCAGCCCAATCACAGATACGCAGTATTTT
CDR3 protein: CASSPITDTQYF

D gene: TRBD1
clone size: .
J gene: TRBJ2-7
V gene: TRBV4-1
CDR3 DNA: TGCGCCAGCAGCCAAGCCCCGACCGGGACAGGGAAGTACGAGCAGTACTTC
CDR3 protein: CASSQAPTGTGKYEQYF

D gene: TRBD2
clone size: .
J gene: TRBJ2-2
V gene: TRBV13
CDR3 DNA: TGTGCCAGCAGCTGGACTAGCGAGGGGAACAAGGGGGAGCTGTTTTTT
CDR3 protein: CASSWTSEGNKGELFF

D gene: TRBD1
clone size: few
J gene: TRBJ1-1
V gene: TRBV6-6
CDR3 DNA: TGTGCCAGCAGTTACCCGGGACAGACCACCTCAGATTTCTTT
CDR3 protein: CASSYPGQTTSDFF

D gene: .
clone size: .
J gene: TRBJ1-1
V gene: TRBV5-4
CDR3 DNA: TGTGCCAGCAGCTTCCGGGACAAAGGGACTGAAGCTTTCTTT
CDR3 protein: CASSFRDKGTEAFF

D gene: .
clone size: .
J gene: TRBJ2-2
V gene: TRBV7-7
CDR3 DNA: TGTGCCAGCAGCTTAGGTCGGGTGAACACCGGGGAGCTGTTTTTT
CDR3 protein: CASSLGRVNTGELFF

D gene: TRBD1
clone size: .
J gene: TRBJ2-5
V gene: TRBV7-2
CDR3 DNA: TGTGCCAGCAGCAGGGGGCGAGGAGAGACCCAGTACTTC
CDR3 protein: CASSRGRGETQYF

D gene: .
clone size: .
J gene: TRBJ2-5
V gene: TRBV5-6
CDR3 DNA: TGTGCCAGCACCGCGAGGGGGACCGCAGGGGCCTCGTCGGGGGAGACCCAGTACTTC
CDR3 protein: CASTARGTAGASSGETQYF

D gene: TRBD2
clone size: medium-sized
J gene: TRBJ2-7
V gene: TRBV28
CDR3 DNA: TGTGCCACCAAGGCCGGGACTAGCAGCTACGAGCAGTACTTC
CDR3 protein: CATKAGTSSYEQYF

D gene: .
clone size: .
J gene: TRBJ1-2
V gene: TRBV27
CDR3 DNA: TGTGCCAGCAGTTCAGTGGCAGGGACGGGTGGCTACACCTTC
CDR3 protein: CASSSVAGTGGYTF

D gene: .
clone size: .
J gene: TRBJ1-5
V gene: TRBV5-4
CDR3 DNA: TGTGCCAGCAGCTTACCAGGGGGCAATCAGCCCCAGCATTTT
CDR3 protein: CASSLPGGNQPQHF

D gene: .
clone size: .
J gene: TRBJ1-4
V gene: TRBV5-5
CDR3 DNA: TGTGCCAGCAGTCCCCGGGTTAATGAAAAACTGTTTTTT
CDR3 protein: CASSPRVNEKLFF

D gene: TRBD1
clone size: .
J gene: TRBJ2-1
V gene: TRBV9
CDR3 DNA: TGTGCCAGCAGCGAGACCCGGGACAGACACAATGAGCAGTTCTTC
CDR3 protein: CASSETRDRHNEQFF

D gene: TRBD2
clone size: .
J gene: TRBJ2-7
V gene: TRBV7-2
CDR3 DNA: TGTGCCAGCAGCTACACCGGGACTAGCGGACCCTACGAGCAGTACTTC
CDR3 protein: CASSYTGTSGPYEQYF

D gene: TRBD2
clone size: .
J gene: TRBJ2-7
V gene: TRBV5-3
CDR3 DNA: TGTGCCAGAAGCCCCCTCGGGACTAGCGGGAATAGTAAGTACTTC
CDR3 protein: CARSPLGTSGNSKYF

D gene: .
clone size: .
J gene: TRBJ2-3
V gene: TRBV6-1
CDR3 DNA: TGTGCCAGCCTAGCCGGGACCCACCGCACAGATACGCAGTATTTT
CDR3 protein: CASLAGTHRTDTQYF

D gene: .
clone size: .
J gene: TRBJ2-2
V gene: TRBV11-2
CDR3 DNA: TGTGCCAGCAGCCGGGGACTCCCCCCCGCCGGGGAGCTGTTTTTT
CDR3 protein: CASSRGLPPAGELFF

D gene: .
clone size: .
J gene: TRBJ1-2
V gene: TRBV6-5
CDR3 DNA: TGTGCCAGCAGTAAGGGGGGAGACTATGGCTACACCTTC
CDR3 protein: CASSKGGDYGYTF

D gene: TRBD1
clone size: .
J gene: TRBJ1-1
V gene: TRBV7-8
CDR3 DNA: TGTGCCAGCAGCTTAGGAGGAACAGGGGGGACTGAAGCTTTCTTT
CDR3 protein: CASSLGGTGGTEAFF

D gene: TRBD2
clone size: .
J gene: TRBJ2-5
V gene: TRBV5-4
CDR3 DNA: TGTGCCAGCAGCTTGGTGGGGCGGGGGGAGACCCAGTACTTC
CDR3 protein: CASSLVGRGETQYF

D gene: .
clone size: .
J gene: TRBJ1-1
V gene: TRBV5-6
CDR3 DNA: TGTGCCAGCAGCTTGGGTCCACGCAAAGGAGCGGCTGAAGCTTTCTTT
CDR3 protein: CASSLGPRKGAAEAFF

D gene: TRBD2
clone size: .
J gene: TRBJ2-1
V gene: TRBV27
CDR3 DNA: TGTGCCAGCAGTTTATCCCGACTAGCGGGAGGTTTAGACAATGAGCAGTTCTTC
CDR3 protein: CASSLSRLAGGLDNEQFF

D gene: .
clone size: medium-sized
J gene: TRBJ1-1
V gene: TRBV11-1
CDR3 DNA: TGTGCCAGCAGCCTACGGGGGGAAGCTTTCTTT
CDR3 protein: CASSLRGEAFF

D gene: TRBD1
clone size: .
J gene: TRBJ1-1
V gene: TRBV28
CDR3 DNA: TGTGCCAGCAGTCCCCTAAGACAGGGGCTGGCTGAAGCTTTCTTT
CDR3 protein: CASSPLRQGLAEAFF